Shown below are 23 T cell receptor beta chains from a single sample sequenced in a study of neurological immune-mediated disorders. TCRdb ran MiXCR on the 5' RACE reads and lists one entry per CDR3 protein. This sample yields some 31,000 distinct CDR3 sequences, of which under 6% are seen a single time; more than 20% belongs to the top ten. Sample: PBMCs. Receptor source: a man younger than 35 in good health.

In its sample, this clonotype was seen many times. This rearrangement joins TRBV10-3 to TRBJ2-2; weak D call: TRBD2 (6 bases). Looked up from germline, CDR1 is ENHRY and CDR2 is SYGVKD. With 4 bases removed from V and 6 bases from J, the gap between germline ends came to 6 bases. The CDR3 has 12 residues. The CDR3 here is CAISVAAGELFF. CDR3 nucleotide sequence: TGTGCCATCAGTGTAGCGGCCGGGGAGCTGTTTTTT.

The genes are TRBV18 and TRBJ2-7; possibly TRBD1 for D (6 bases). The germline V gene has CDR1 KGHSH and CDR2 LQKENI. This CDR3 has 15 residues. V was shortened by 2 bases and J by 0 bases, with 11 bases between the two germline ends. As DNA, the CDR3 is TGTGCCAGCTCACCAGACAGGCCCTCCTCCTACGAGCAGTACTTC. This gives the protein CASSPDRPSSYEQYF.

This clonotype was seen ten or more times. The V gene is TRBV5-1, the J gene TRBJ1-5; maybe TRBD1 (5 bases). V was shortened by 2 bases and J by 6 bases, with 9 bases between the two germline ends. Germline assignment: CDR1 SGHRS and CDR2 YFSETQ. The CDR3 sequence is 13 residues long. Here the CDR3 reads CASSFTGGQPQHF. CDR3 sequence (DNA): TGCGCCAGCAGCTTCACCGGGGGTCAGCCCCAGCATTTT.

This clonotype was seen repeatedly, ten times or more. The genes are TRBV20-1 and TRBJ1-3; D is undetermined. V lost 4 bases and J 4 bases, leaving 2 bases between the germline ends. CDR1 is DFQATT and CDR2 is SNEGSKA in the germline V gene (reference sequence). The CDR3 has 10 residues. CDR3 coding DNA: TGCAGTGCTATGGGAAACACCATATATTTT. It translates to CSAMGNTIYF.

This clonotype was detected ten times or more. The chain combines TRBV20-1 with TRBJ2-3; D gene uncertain. V was pared by 3 bases and J by 0 bases, with 7 bases between. The CDR3 has 13 amino acids. The germline V gene encodes CDR1 DFQATT and CDR2 SNEGSKA (reference sequence). The CDR3: CSASVPSTDTQYF. The CDR3 DNA follows: TGCAGTGCTAGCGTCCCTAGCACAGATACGCAGTATTTT.

This clonotype occurred many times. V usage is TRBV20-1 and J usage is TRBJ2-1; 8 nucleotides line up with TRBD2. CDR1 DFQATT and CDR2 SNEGSKA come from the germline V gene (reference sequence). V was pared by 0 bases and J by 2 bases, with 6 bases of the junction left unmatched. The CDR3 consists of 16 residues. CDR3 protein: CSARDPGSGAYNEQFF. CDR3 DNA: TGCAGTGCTAGAGATCCGGGTAGCGGGGCCTACAATGAGCAGTTCTTC.

This clonotype has ten or more counts. Germline is not matched at one junction end, which may reflect a read error. This rearrangement joins TRBV7-7 to TRBJ2-1; 12 bases agree with TRBD2. The length of the CDR3 is 17 residues. Looked up from germline, CDR1 is SSHAT and CDR2 is FNYEAQ (reference sequence). CDR3 nucleotide sequence: TGTGCTAGCAGCTTACGTCCTAGCGGGGGGGTCTACAATGAGCAGTTCTTC. Translation gives CASSLRPSGGVYNEQFF.

The sample holds many counts of this clonotype. V gene TRBV3-1 combines with J gene TRBJ1-2; the D gene is possibly TRBD1 (6 bases). The CDR3 contains 16 residues. Germline assignment: CDR1 LGHDT and CDR2 YNNKEL (reference sequence). V lost 4 bases and J lost 0, with 15 bases in between. The CDR3 loop is CASSPVGGGTNYGYTF. The DNA of the CDR3 is TGTGCCAGCAGCCCGGTAGGAGGGGGGACTAACTATGGCTACACCTTC.

Many counts were recorded for this clonotype. The V gene is TRBV5-1, the J gene TRBJ2-3, with no clear D. Per the germline V gene, CDR1 is SGHRS and CDR2 is YFSETQ. The CDR3 is 15 amino acids. Trimming pared 0 bases from V and 0 bases from J, leaving 8 bases between. In DNA form, the CDR3 reads TGCGCCAGCAGCTTGGATTCCTCTAGCACAGATACGCAGTATTTT. It yields the protein CASSLDSSSTDTQYF.

This clonotype was recorded many times. The V call is TRBV7-2, the J call TRBJ1-1; 7 bases match TRBD1. Per germline, CDR1 SGHTA and CDR2 FQGNSA. The J segment lost 5 bases and the V segment lost 0 bases, leaving 9 bases of the junction unmatched. This CDR3 comprises 16 residues. CDR3 sequence (DNA): TGTGCCAGCAGCTTAGCTATCCTTAACAGGGGTACTGAAGCTTTCTTT. Translation: CASSLAILNRGTEAFF.

This clonotype has ten or more counts. The chain couples TRBV20-1 to TRBJ2-4; 7 nucleotides align to TRBD2. Germline CDR1 is DFQATT and CDR2 is SNEGSKA (reference sequence). There are 14 residues in the CDR3. Trimming took 2 bases from V and 3 from J; bases not matched to a gene: 4. CDR3 loop: CSARPSGVKNIQYF. DNA of the CDR3: TGCAGTGCTAGACCGAGCGGGGTCAAAAACATTCAGTACTTC.

Ten or more counts support this clonotype. The chain combines TRBV12-3 or TRBV12-4 with TRBJ1-5; 8 bases are a match to TRBD1. CDR3 size: 14 residues. The junction had 7 bases not matched to a gene; V was cut back by 9 bases and J by 3 bases. Written as DNA, the CDR3 is TGTGCCAGTAAGACAGGGGATTACAATCAGCCCCAGCATTTT. Its translation: CASKTGDYNQPQHF.

This clonotype was observed many times. The chain couples TRBV7-2 to TRBJ2-7; D unclear. The CDR3 length is 13 residues. The V and J ends lost 2 bases and 5 bases respectively, with 10 bases between them. CDR1 and CDR2 (germline): SGHTA, FQGNSA. CDR3 DNA sequence: TGTGCCAGCAGCTTATTCCAGGCGGACGAGCAGTACTTC. It yields the protein CASSLFQADEQYF.

The table lists this clonotype with many counts. The chain has TRBV20-1 and TRBJ1-2; D may be TRBD1 (5 bases). The germline CDR1 and CDR2 sequences are DFQATT and SNEGSKA (reference sequence). V gave up 7 bases and J gave up 5 bases, with 23 bases separating them. This CDR3 comprises 15 residues. The CDR3 protein is CSGSGPQGWGYGYTF. The CDR3 nucleotides read TGCAGTGGCAGCGGCCCTCAGGGCTGGGGGTATGGCTACACCTTC.

Many counts were recorded for this clonotype. The chain couples TRBV29-1 to TRBJ1-5; 12 bases agree with TRBD1. The germline gives CDR1 SQVTM, CDR2 ANQGSEA. Trimming removed 6 bases from V and 0 bases from J; junction bases left unmatched: 3. This CDR3 has 15 residues. CDR3 residues: CSVGQGASSNQPQHF. In DNA, the CDR3 is TGCAGCGTGGGACAGGGGGCGAGTAGCAATCAGCCCCAGCATTTT. The full variable domain, with the rest looked up from reference TRBV29-1 and TRBJ1-5, is SAVISQKPSRDICQRGTSLTIQCQVDSQVTMMFWYRQQPGQSLTLIATANQGSEATYESGFVIDKFPISRPNLTFSTLTVSNMSPEDSSIYLCSVGQGASSNQPQHFGDGTRLSIL.

This clonotype was picked up many times. The rearrangement links TRBV9 to TRBJ1-2, with D tentatively TRBD1 (6 bases). The germline gives CDR1 SGDLS, CDR2 YYNGEE. The CDR3 consists of 13 residues. V lost 2 bases and J lost 3, with 8 bases in between. CDR3 residues: CASSVAGDYGYTF. The DNA for the CDR3 is TGTGCCAGCAGCGTGGCAGGGGACTATGGCTACACCTTC.

This clonotype was observed many times. The CDR3 spells CASSRTQGAGNDEQFF. For the CDR3, the DNA is TGTGCCAGCAGTAGGACACAGGGGGCCGGTAACGATGAGCAGTTCTTC. The V call is TRBV6-5, the J call TRBJ2-1; 9 bases are shared with TRBD1. The CDR3 loop spans 16 amino acids. The germline gives CDR1 MNHEY, CDR2 SVGAGI. V gave up 5 bases and J gave up 8 bases; unmatched junction bases: 13.

This clonotype was detected ten times or more. The chain uses TRBV20-1 and TRBJ2-7, with D possibly being TRBD2 (6 bases). Germline assignment: CDR1 DFQATT and CDR2 SNEGSKA (reference sequence). CDR3 length: 14 residues. The ends were cut back, 1 base at V and 1 base at J, with 11 bases in the middle. This chain's CDR3 is CSARGGALSYEQYF. The CDR3 nucleotides read TGCAGTGCTAGAGGCGGGGCACTGTCCTACGAGCAGTACTTC.

In its sample, this clonotype ranks as medium-sized. The chain uses TRBV4-3 and TRBJ2-1, with D possibly TRBD1 on 6 matching bases. The CDR3 length is 13 residues. CDR1 LGHNA and CDR2 YSLEER come from the germline V gene. With 0 bases removed from V and 7 bases from J, the gap between germline ends came to 7 bases. In DNA form, the CDR3 reads TGCGCCAGCAGCCAAGATCAGGGGAATGAGCAGTTCTTC. Amino acid sequence: CASSQDQGNEQFF.

This clonotype was counted many times. The chain couples TRBV5-1 to TRBJ1-1; 11 bases agree with TRBD1. V shed 4 bases and J 6 bases; nucleotides not matched to a gene: 8. Germline lookup yields CDR1 SGHRS and CDR2 YFSETQ. The CDR3 is 15 amino acids. In DNA form, the CDR3 reads TGCGCCAGCAGCCACCCGGACAGGGGGCTCCCTGAAGCTTTCTTT. Translation: CASSHPDRGLPEAFF. Using reference TRBV5-1 and TRBJ1-1 for the parts outside the CDR3, the full variable domain is KAGVTQTPRYLIKTRGQQVTLSCSPISGHRSVSWYQQTPGQGLQFLFEYFSETQRNKGNFPGRFSGRQFSNSRSEMNVSTLELGDSALYLCASSHPDRGLPEAFFGQGTRLTVV.

This clonotype was observed many times. The chain uses TRBV20-1 and TRBJ1-2, with D unclear. Germline V gene lookup returns CDR1 DFQATT and CDR2 SNEGSKA (reference sequence). The CDR3 runs 13 residues. Trimming shortened V by 4 bases and J by 2 bases, and 11 bases separated the two germline ends. CDR3 loop: CSATEALNYGYTF. The CDR3 bases are TGCAGTGCTACGGAGGCCTTAAACTATGGCTACACCTTC.

This clonotype was recorded at least ten times. This rearrangement joins TRBV5-5 to TRBJ1-2; D is undetermined. V lost 0 bases and J lost 4, with 10 bases in between. Germline V gene sequence: CDR1 SGHKS, CDR2 YYEKEE (reference sequence). The CDR3 loop spans 14 amino acids. CDR3 protein: CASSLEASVYGYTF. CDR3 nucleotide sequence: TGTGCCAGCAGCTTGGAGGCTAGTGTCTATGGCTACACCTTC.

This clonotype was observed at least ten times. The genes are TRBV10-2 and TRBJ1-2; D perhaps matches TRBD1 (5 bases). Germline lookup yields CDR1 WSHSY and CDR2 SAAADI. The length of the CDR3 is 14 residues. V was pared by 3 bases and J by 6 bases, with 14 bases between. CDR3 residues: CASSDGRGRDGYTF. The CDR3 coding sequence is TGCGCCAGCAGTGACGGCCGGGGCAGGGATGGCTACACCTTC.